This T cell receptor beta chain was captured by sequencing in a study of molecular identifiers for immune sequencing clone quantification. Naive CD8 T cells were sorted as CD8+CD4-CCR7+CD45RA+. The CDR3 covers 14 residues. Germline V CDR1 and CDR2: SGHRS, YFSETQ. V gave up 0 bases and J gave up 3 bases, with 8 bases separating them. There are many counts of this clonotype. TCRdb ran MiXCR on the PCR reads and lists one entry per CDR3 protein. The sample includes approximately 680,000 distinct CDR3 sequences, roughly 27% seen only once; the top ten take around 0.78%. Input material: naive CD8+ T cells from blood, with Jurkat cell RNA spiked in. As to subset: FACS-sorted CD8+CD4-CCR7+CD45RA+ naive T cells. This clonotype originated in a human donor in good health. Some libraries in this study had Jurkat cell RNA spiked in. The J gene is TRBJ2-3, the V gene TRBV5-1; D not certain. This CDR3 reads CASSLAMETDTQYF. Written as DNA, the CDR3 is TGCGCCAGCAGCTTGGCCATGGAAACAGATACGCAGTATTTT.